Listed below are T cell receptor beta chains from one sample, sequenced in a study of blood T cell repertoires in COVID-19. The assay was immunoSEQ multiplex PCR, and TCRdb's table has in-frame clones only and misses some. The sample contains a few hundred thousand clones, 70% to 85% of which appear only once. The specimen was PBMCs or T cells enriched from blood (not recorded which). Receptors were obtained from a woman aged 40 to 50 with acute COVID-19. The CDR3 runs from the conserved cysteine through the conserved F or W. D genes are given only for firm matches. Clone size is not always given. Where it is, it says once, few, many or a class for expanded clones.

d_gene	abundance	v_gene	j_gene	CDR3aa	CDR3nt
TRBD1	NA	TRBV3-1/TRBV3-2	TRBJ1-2	CASSPGTDPSFDYGYTF	TGTGCCAGCAGCCCGGGGACAGACCCCTCTTTCGACTATGGCTACACCTTC
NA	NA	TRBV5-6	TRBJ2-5	CASSLSPQETQYF	TGTGCCAGCAGCTTGTCCCCGCAAGAGACCCAGTACTTC
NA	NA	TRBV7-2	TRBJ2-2	CASTNRATGELFF	TGTGCCAGCACCAACAGGGCTACCGGGGAGCTGTTTTTT
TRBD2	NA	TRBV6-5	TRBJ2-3	CASSYGISGRADTQYF	TGTGCCAGCAGTTACGGGATTAGCGGGAGGGCAGATACGCAGTATTTT
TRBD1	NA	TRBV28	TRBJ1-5	CASRAGQGNQPQHF	TGTGCCAGCAGAGCCGGACAGGGTAATCAGCCCCAGCATTTT
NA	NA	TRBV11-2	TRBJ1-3	CASRPDGLSGNTIYF	TGTGCCAGCAGACCAGACGGACTCTCTGGAAACACCATATATTTT
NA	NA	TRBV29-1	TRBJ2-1	CSVESFETDYNEQFF	TGCAGCGTTGAATCATTCGAGACAGACTACAATGAGCAGTTCTTC
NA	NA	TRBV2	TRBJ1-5	CASSGGVQPQHF	TGTGCCAGCAGTGGAGGAGTACAGCCCCAGCATTTT
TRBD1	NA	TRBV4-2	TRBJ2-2	CASSQARTGYDGELFF	TGTGCCAGCAGCCAAGCTAGGACAGGTTATGACGGGGAGCTGTTTTTT
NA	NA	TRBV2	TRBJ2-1	CASSGLARNEQFF	TGTGCCAGCAGTGGGCTAGCTCGGAATGAGCAGTTCTTC
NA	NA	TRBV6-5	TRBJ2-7	CASSYARVRDGYEQYF	TGTGCCAGCAGTTACGCTCGGGTCCGGGATGGCTACGAGCAGTACTTC
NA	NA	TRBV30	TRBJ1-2	CAWRRATNYGYTF	TGTGCCTGGAGGCGGGCGACTAACTATGGCTACACCTTC
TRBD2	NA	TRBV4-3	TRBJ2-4	CASSQEPLAGGRGKNIQYF	TGCGCCAGCAGCCAAGAACCGCTAGCGGGGGGGCGCGGGAAAAACATTCAGTACTTC
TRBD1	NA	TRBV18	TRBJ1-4	CASSPMGQINEKLFF	TGTGCCAGCTCACCCATGGGACAGATTAATGAAAAACTGTTTTTT
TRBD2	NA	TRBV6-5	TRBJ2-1	CASSYTSVFYNEQFF	TGTGCCAGCAGTTACACTAGCGTCTTCTACAATGAGCAGTTCTTC
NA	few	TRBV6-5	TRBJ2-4	CASSYSSMVKNIQYF	TGTGCCAGCAGTTACTCGAGTATGGTCAAAAACATTCAGTACTTC
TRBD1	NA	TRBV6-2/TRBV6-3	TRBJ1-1	CASSYSRDRIMNTEAFF	TGTGCCAGCAGTTACTCCCGGGACAGAATTATGAACACTGAAGCTTTCTTT
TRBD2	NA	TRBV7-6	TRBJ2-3	CASSLGLPSTDTQYF	TGTGCCAGCAGCTTGGGACTACCTAGCACAGATACGCAGTATTTT
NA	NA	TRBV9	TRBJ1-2	CASSPRGGHGYTF	TGTGCCAGCAGCCCACGGGGGGGCCATGGCTACACCTTC
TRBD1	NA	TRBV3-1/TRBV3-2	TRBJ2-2	CASSRQTGVTGGELFF	TGTGCCAGCAGCCGCCAGACAGGGGTGACAGGCGGGGAGCTGTTTTTT
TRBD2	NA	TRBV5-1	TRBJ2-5	CASSFRSSGRGETQYF	TGCGCCAGCTCCTTCCGTAGTAGCGGGAGAGGAGAGACCCAGTACTTC
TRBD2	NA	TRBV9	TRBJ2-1	CASSPTSGSYHNEQFF	TGTGCCAGCAGCCCGACTAGCGGGAGTTACCACAATGAGCAGTTCTTC
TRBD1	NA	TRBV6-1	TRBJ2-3	CASSEWGQGTDTQYF	TGTGCCAGCAGTGAATGGGGACAGGGCACAGATACGCAGTATTTT
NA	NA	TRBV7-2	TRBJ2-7	CASSLNWRASSYEQYF	TGTGCCAGCAGCCTAAATTGGAGGGCCAGTTCGTACGAGCAGTACTTC
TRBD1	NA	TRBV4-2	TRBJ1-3	CASSQAGTEERNTIYF	TGTGCCAGCAGCCAAGCCGGGACAGAGGAGAGAAACACCATATATTTT
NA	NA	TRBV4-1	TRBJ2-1	CASSHAAIGSYNEQFF	TGCGCCAGCAGCCATGCAGCGATTGGGTCCTACAATGAGCAGTTCTTC
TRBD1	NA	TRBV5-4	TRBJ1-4	CASSWTGGGNEKLFF	TGTGCCAGCAGCTGGACAGGGGGCGGGAATGAAAAACTGTTTTTT
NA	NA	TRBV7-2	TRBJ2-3	CASSLLYLHEGFGNTQYF	TGTGCCAGCAGCTTATTGTATCTTCACGAGGGTTTTGGTAATACGCAGTATTTT
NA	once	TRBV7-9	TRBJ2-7	CASSLLADEQYF	TGTGCCAGCAGCTTATTAGCTGACGAGCAGTACTTC
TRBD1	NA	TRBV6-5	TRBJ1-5	CASSLDRDNQPQHF	TGTGCCAGCAGTCTAGACAGGGACAATCAGCCCCAGCATTTT
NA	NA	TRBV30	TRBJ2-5	CAWSVSGGWKTQYF	TGTGCCTGGAGTGTATCCGGGGGTTGGAAGACCCAGTACTTC
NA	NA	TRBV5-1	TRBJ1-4	CASSLLRQAGEKLFF	TGCGCCAGCAGCTTGCTACGACAGGCCGGTGAAAAACTGTTTTTT
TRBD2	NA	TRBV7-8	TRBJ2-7	CASSFVGTSSTFTYEQYF	TGTGCCAGCAGCTTCGTCGGGACTAGTAGTACATTTACCTACGAGCAGTACTTC
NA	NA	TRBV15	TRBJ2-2	CATSRDIQGSTGELFF	TGTGCCACCAGCAGAGATATTCAGGGTAGCACCGGGGAGCTGTTTTTT
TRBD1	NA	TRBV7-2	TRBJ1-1	CASSFKQGFTEAFF	TGTGCCAGCAGCTTTAAACAGGGGTTCACTGAAGCTTTCTTT
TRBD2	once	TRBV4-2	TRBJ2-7	CASSQDTTSGFYEQYF	TGTGCCAGCAGCCAAGATACGACTAGCGGTTTCTACGAGCAGTACTTC
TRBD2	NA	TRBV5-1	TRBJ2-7	CASSDRLAGESYEQYF	TGCGCCAGCAGCGATAGACTAGCGGGAGAGTCCTACGAGCAGTACTTC
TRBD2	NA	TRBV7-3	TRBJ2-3	CASSLSLRGSSDTQYF	TGTGCCAGCAGCTTAAGTTTGCGGGGGAGTTCAGATACGCAGTATTTT
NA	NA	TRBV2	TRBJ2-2	CASSDRRKGVGGELFF	TGTGCCAGCAGTGACAGAAGAAAGGGAGTTGGCGGGGAGCTGTTTTTT
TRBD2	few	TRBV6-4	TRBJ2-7	CASSDSGAGLAGYEQYF	TGTGCCAGCAGTGACTCGGGCGCGGGGCTAGCGGGTTACGAGCAGTACTTC
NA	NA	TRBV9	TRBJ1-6	CASSTSLGRDSPLHF	TGTGCCAGCAGCACATCGCTAGGGCGGGATTCACCCCTCCACTTT
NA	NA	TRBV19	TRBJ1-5	CATGLYSNQPQHF	TGTGCCACAGGACTCTATAGCAATCAGCCCCAGCATTTT
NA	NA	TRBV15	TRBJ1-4	CATSREGSGELFF	TGTGCCACCAGCAGAGAAGGTTCGGGGGAACTGTTTTTT
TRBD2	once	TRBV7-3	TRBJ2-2	CASSHPGGGGSGELFF	TGTGCCAGCAGCCACCCTGGGGGGGGAGGCTCCGGGGAGCTGTTTTTT
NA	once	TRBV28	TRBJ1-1	CASSSRWGVMNTEAFF	TGTGCCAGCAGTTCCCGCTGGGGGGTCATGAACACTGAAGCTTTCTTT
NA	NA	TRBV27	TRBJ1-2	CASSSLQGSSYGYTF	TGTGCCAGCAGTTCCCTCCAGGGGAGTAGCTATGGCTACACCTTC
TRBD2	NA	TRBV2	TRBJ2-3	CASAPGLAGETTQYF	TGTGCCAGCGCGCCGGGACTAGCGGGGGAAACGACGCAGTATTTT
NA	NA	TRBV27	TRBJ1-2	CASRDWAYGYTF	TGTGCCAGCAGGGACTGGGCCTATGGCTACACCTTC
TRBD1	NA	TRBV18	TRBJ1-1	CASSPDRVEAFF	TGTGCCAGCTCACCCGACAGGGTTGAAGCTTTCTTT
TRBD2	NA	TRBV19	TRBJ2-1	CASSQRGNNEQFF	TGTGCCAGTAGCCAGCGGGGTAACAATGAGCAGTTCTTC
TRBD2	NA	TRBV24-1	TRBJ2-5	CATSERGLAGGQKTQYF	TGTGCCACCAGTGAGCGGGGACTAGCGGGGGGGCAGAAGACCCAGTACTTC
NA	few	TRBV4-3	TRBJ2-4	CASSQDGRGGNIQYF	TGCGCCAGCAGCCAAGATGGAAGGGGGGGAAACATTCAGTACTTC
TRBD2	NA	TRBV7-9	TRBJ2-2	CASSLKRENTGELFF	TGTGCCAGCAGCTTAAAGCGGGAGAACACCGGGGAGCTGTTTTTT
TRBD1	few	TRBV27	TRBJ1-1	CASSLSGQGAAEAFF	TGTGCCAGCAGTTTGTCGGGACAGGGGGCCGCTGAAGCTTTCTTT
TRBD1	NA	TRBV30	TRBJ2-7	CAWSEGQGYSNEQYF	TGTGCCTGGAGTGAGGGACAGGGTTATTCGAACGAGCAGTACTTC
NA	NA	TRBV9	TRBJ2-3	CASSANTDTQYF	TGTGCCAGCAGCGCTAACACAGATACGCAGTATTTT
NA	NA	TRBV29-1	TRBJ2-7	CSVWDSSRTSYEQYF	TGCAGCGTTTGGGACTCAAGTCGAACCTCCTACGAGCAGTACTTC